This passage covers 32 T cell receptor beta chains from one sample sequenced in a study of cytomegalovirus exposure and HLA in healthy donors. Method: immunoSEQ multiplex PCR; TCRdb's copy keeps in-frame clones and lacks some. This sample has roughly 150,000 clones; around 89% occur once, and the top ten carry approximately 3.1%. Sequencing input: PBMCs. The receptors come from a man aged 18 to 29 in good health and CMV-seronegative.

V is TRBV6-5 and J is TRBJ2-7; D gene uncertain. The CDR3 is 13 residues long. Trimming left V 3 bases short and J 3 bases short, with 9 bases between. The V gene's germline CDR1 is MNHEY and CDR2 SVGAGI. CDR3: CASSYRRYYEQYV. The CDR3 DNA sequence: TGTGCCAGCAGTTATCGCCGGTACTACGAGCAGTACGTC.

The chain is built from TRBV11-2 and TRBJ2-7, with TRBD1 identical over 8 bases. V was pared by 6 bases and J by 7 bases, with 11 bases of the junction left unmatched. This CDR3 has 14 residues. Germline loops: CDR1 SGHAT, CDR2 FQNNGV. This CDR3 is CASRPTGTGLEQYF. CDR3 nucleotides: TGTGCCAGCAGACCCACCGGGACAGGACTAGAGCAGTACTTC.

The CDR3 here is CASSIGAGDYGYTF. CDR3 nucleotides: TGTGCCAGTAGTATAGGGGCAGGGGACTATGGCTACACCTTC. The J gene is TRBJ1-2, the V gene TRBV19, with a possible D match to TRBD1 (6 bases). CDR1 is LNHDA and CDR2 is SQIVND in the germline V gene (reference sequence). Trimming shortened V by 1 base and J by 3 bases, and 9 bases separated the two germline ends. The CDR3 is 14 residues long.

The chain employs TRBV15 and TRBJ2-3, with D perhaps matching TRBD1 (5 bases). This CDR3 has 17 residues. Germline CDR1 reads LNHNV; CDR2 reads YYDKDF (reference sequence). Trimming removed 0 bases from V and 5 bases from J, with 18 bases in between. In DNA form, the CDR3 reads TGTGCCACCAGCAGAGATGACGCAGGGTCTACTGGAGATACGCAGTATTTT. Its translation is CATSRDDAGSTGDTQYF.

The V gene is TRBV5-6, the J gene TRBJ1-2; TRBD1 agrees at 8 bases. V shed 1 base, J shed 4 bases, and the junction held 12 bases outside the gene matches. The germline gives CDR1 SGHDT, CDR2 YYEEEE. This CDR3 region has 17 residues. The CDR3 here is CASSLRDRNRVIYGYTF. In DNA, the CDR3 is TGTGCCAGCAGCTTGCGGGACAGGAATAGAGTAATCTATGGCTACACCTTC.

This clone was seen only once. This chain links TRBV14 with TRBJ2-1; D unclear. Germline CDR1 SGHDN, CDR2 FVKESK. The length of the CDR3 is 13 residues. The V end was cut by 2 bases, the J end by 6 bases, with 8 bases between. The CDR3 spells CASSQWLSNEQFF. CDR3 sequence (DNA): TGTGCCAGCAGCCAATGGTTGAGCAATGAGCAGTTCTTC.

This rearrangement joins TRBV5-1 to TRBJ2-2; TRBD1 agrees at 9 bases. Germline V gene sequence: CDR1 SGHRS, CDR2 YFSETQ. The junction had 5 bases not matched to a gene; V was cut back by 4 bases and J by 4 bases. This CDR3 is built from 15 residues. The CDR3 here is CASSKDRGSTGELFF. CDR3 in DNA: TGCGCCAGCAGCAAGGACAGGGGATCCACCGGGGAGCTGTTTTTT.

CDR3 coding DNA: TGTGCCAGCAGCTTAATGGCGGGAGGGTACAATGAGCAGTTCTTC. Encoded protein: CASSLMAGGYNEQFF. V is TRBV11-3 and J is TRBJ2-1; TRBD2 matches at 9 bases. CDR3 size: 15 residues. Germline assignment: CDR1 SGHNT and CDR2 YENEEA. The V and J ends lost 2 bases and 4 bases, in that order; junction bases with no gene match: 3.

This clone was seen only once. V gene TRBV27 combines with J gene TRBJ2-7; 8 bases match TRBD1. This CDR3 comprises 15 residues. The V gene end was trimmed by 8 bases and the J gene end by 3 bases; junction bases not matched to a gene: 12. Germline assignment: CDR1 MNHEY and CDR2 SMNVEV (reference sequence). The CDR3 here is CASSLYGTGSYEQYV. The CDR3 nucleotides are TGTGCCAGCTCCCTTTACGGGACAGGCAGCTACGAGCAGTACGTC.

This clone was seen just once. V is TRBV28 and J is TRBJ2-3; D may be TRBD1 (6 bases). CDR1 and CDR2 (germline): MDHEN, SYDVKM. The CDR3 length is 15 residues. V gave up 7 bases and J gave up 0 bases, with 14 bases separating them. CDR3 residues: CASTSTGLSTDTQYF. The CDR3 DNA is TGTGCCAGCACCTCGACAGGCCTGAGCACAGATACGCAGTATTTT.

This chain links TRBV11-2 with TRBJ2-7, with 7 bases lining up with TRBD2. The germline CDR1 and CDR2 sequences are SGHAT and FQNNGV. V was clipped by 5 bases and J by 7 bases; unmatched bases: 8. The CDR3 is made up of 13 amino acids. CDR3 nucleotides: TGTGCCAGCAGCCGTTGGGGGGAGGGTGAGCAGTACTTC. Translated: CASSRWGEGEQYF.

The rearrangement joins TRBV15 to TRBJ1-4; no clear D gene. The CDR3 totals 16 residues. CDR1 and CDR2 (germline): LNHNV, YYDKDF (reference sequence). V was pared by 0 bases and J by 2 bases, with 10 bases between. The CDR3 nucleotides read TGTGCCACCAGCAGAGATCTCCGGGGTACTAATGAAAAACTGTTTTTT. Its protein product is CATSRDLRGTNEKLFF.

The chain couples TRBV6-1 to TRBJ1-4; unclear D gene. There are 11 residues in the CDR3. Germline CDR1 is MNHNS and CDR2 is SASEGT. The V and J ends lost 6 bases and 8 bases respectively, with 7 bases between them. Written as DNA, the CDR3 is TGTGCCAGCAGACAAAACGAAAAACTGTTTTTT. It specifies CASRQNEKLFF.

This chain links TRBV28 with TRBJ2-7; 10 bases fit TRBD2. Unmatched junction bases numbered 12, after V lost 8 bases and J lost 2 bases. The CDR3 is 16 residues long. Germline assignment: CDR1 MDHEN and CDR2 SYDVKM. CDR3 DNA: TGTGCCAGCCCCCCCGGGCTAGCGGGAGATCCCTACGAGCAGTACTTC. This encodes CASPPGLAGDPYEQYF.

This chain connects TRBV18 to TRBJ2-3; TRBD1 aligns across 10 bases. This CDR3 spans 16 amino acids. Germline loops: CDR1 KGHSH, CDR2 LQKENI. The ends lost 4 bases at V and 5 bases at J; junction bases unmatched: 9. CDR3 region: CASSQITDRGRDTQYF. The CDR3 DNA reads as TGTGCCAGCTCACAGATAACCGACAGGGGGCGAGATACGCAGTATTTT.

The V gene is TRBV29-1, the J gene TRBJ1-2; D is uncertain. Germline V CDR1 and CDR2: SQVTM, ANQGSEA. The CDR3 extends over 14 amino acids. V dropped 3 bases and J dropped 5 bases, with 16 bases sitting between them. Here the CDR3 DNA reads TGCAGCGTTGACAAGGTAGTAACGGGGTATGGCTACACCTTC. This gives the protein CSVDKVVTGYGYTF.

This clone was found once. The V call is TRBV5-6, the J call TRBJ2-1; 7 bases are shared with TRBD1. CDR3 length equals 15 residues. Germline-derived CDR1 and CDR2 are SGHDT and YYEEEE. With 4 bases clipped from V and 6 bases from J, the junction kept 10 bases outside the gene matches. CDR3 region: CASSRRQGQGNEQFF. CDR3 in DNA: TGTGCCAGCAGCCGACGACAGGGTCAAGGCAATGAGCAGTTCTTC.

The V call is TRBV27, the J call TRBJ1-2, with a possible D match to TRBD1 (6 bases). The CDR3 has 13 residues. Trimming cost V 5 bases and J 8 bases, with 15 bases left between them. Germline assignment: CDR1 MNHEY and CDR2 SMNVEV (reference sequence). The CDR3, as DNA: TGTGCCAGCAGTGCCAGGGGAGGGAGGGGCTACACCTTC. This gives the protein CASSARGGRGYTF.

The chain couples TRBV27 to TRBJ1-2; the D gene is possibly TRBD1 (5 bases). The V gene's germline CDR1 is MNHEY and CDR2 SMNVEV (reference sequence). Trimming shortened V by 5 bases and J by 8 bases, and 12 bases separated the two germline ends. There are 12 residues in the CDR3. CDR3 amino acids: CASSPTQGGYTF. CDR3 DNA sequence: TGTGCCAGCAGTCCAACGCAGGGCGGCTACACCTTC.

The chain carries TRBV7-9 and TRBJ1-1; 7 nucleotides match TRBD1. CDR1 is SEHNR, CDR2 FQNEAQ, per germline (reference sequence). Unmatched junction bases numbered 6, after V lost 5 bases and J lost 6 bases. The CDR3 runs 13 residues. CDR3 protein: CASSQQGWAEAFF. The CDR3 region has the DNA TGTGCCAGCAGCCAACAGGGGTGGGCTGAAGCTTTCTTT.

This chain connects TRBV6-5 to TRBJ1-3; D is unresolved. This CDR3 has 15 residues. Looked up from germline, CDR1 is MNHEY and CDR2 is SVGAGI. The V end lost 3 bases, the J end lost 0 bases, and 9 bases lay between the germline ends. The CDR3 region has the DNA TGTGCCAGCAGTTATGGCCCCCCCTCTGGAAACACCATATATTTT. Protein sequence: CASSYGPPSGNTIYF.

The chain employs TRBV7-9 and TRBJ1-5; D is perhaps TRBD1 (5 bases). Trimming cost V 5 bases and J 0 bases, with 14 bases left between them. Germline CDR1 is SEHNR and CDR2 is FQNEAQ (reference sequence). The CDR3 loop spans 16 amino acids. DNA for the CDR3: TGTGCCAGCAGCCCCGGACCAGGACATAGCAATCAGCCCCAGCATTTT. This sequence encodes CASSPGPGHSNQPQHF.

The CDR3 DNA follows: TGTGCCACCAGCAGAGATGTCTTGGATACGCAGTATTTT. Its protein product is CATSRDVLDTQYF. V gene TRBV15 combines with J gene TRBJ2-3; D is undetermined. CDR1 is LNHNV and CDR2 is YYDKDF in the germline V gene (reference sequence). Trimming pared 0 bases from V and 6 bases from J, leaving 7 bases between. This CDR3 contains 13 residues. The full variable domain, completed using reference TRBV15 and TRBJ2-3, is DAMVIQNPRYQVTQFGKPVTLSCSQTLNHNVMYWYQQKSSQAPKLLFHYYDKDFNNEADTPDNFQSRRPNTSFCFLDIRSPGLGDTAMYLCATSRDVLDTQYFGPGTRLTVL.

The V gene is TRBV4-1, the J gene TRBJ1-2; D is undetermined. Deletions cut 0 bases from V and 5 bases from J, with 4 bases between. The CDR3 is 12 residues long. Per germline, CDR1 MGHRA and CDR2 YSYEKL. Here the CDR3 reads CASSQDPYGYTF. In DNA form, the CDR3 reads TGCGCCAGCAGCCAAGATCCTTATGGCTACACCTTC.

The V and J genes are TRBV6-1 and TRBJ2-1, with 8 bases lining up with TRBD1. The junction had 9 bases not matched to a gene; V was cut back by 6 bases and J by 8 bases. This CDR3 region has 14 residues. Germline CDR1 reads MNHNS; CDR2 reads SASEGT. The CDR3 DNA follows: TGTGCCAGCAGGGAGGGACAGGTTACGGATGAGCAGTTCTTC. It encodes CASREGQVTDEQFF.

V gene TRBV5-6 combines with J gene TRBJ1-4, with 10 nucleotides matching TRBD1. The trim removed 3 bases at V and 8 bases at J, leaving 4 bases unmatched. The CDR3 loop spans 14 amino acids. The V gene's germline CDR1 is SGHDT and CDR2 YYEEEE. The CDR3 reads CASSSGQGLEKLFF. The CDR3 DNA sequence: TGTGCCAGCAGCTCGGGACAGGGGTTAGAAAAACTGTTTTTT.

The chain links TRBV7-2 to TRBJ2-7, with D possibly TRBD2 on 5 matching bases. Looked up from germline, CDR1 is SGHTA and CDR2 is FQGNSA. Trimming stripped 2 bases from V and 0 bases from J, with 11 bases between. The length of the CDR3 is 15 residues. CDR3 nucleotide sequence: TGTGCCAGCAGCTTAAGCGGAACATTCTCCTACGAGCAGTACTTC. Its protein is CASSLSGTFSYEQYF.

This clone was seen only once. The J gene is TRBJ1-4, the V gene TRBV6-5; a weak D match, TRBD1 (5 bases). The germline gives CDR1 MNHEY, CDR2 SVGAGI. The CDR3 runs 14 residues. V lost 7 bases, J lost 8 bases, and 17 bases lay in between. CDR3 in amino acids: CASTETAPIEKLFF. In nucleotides, the CDR3 is TGTGCCAGCACCGAGACAGCCCCTATAGAAAAACTGTTTTTT.

J is TRBJ2-5 and V is TRBV6-6, with TRBD2 as a possible D gene (6 bases). The CDR3 totals 16 residues. Germline loops: CDR1 MNHNY, CDR2 SVGAGI (reference sequence). Trimming removed 4 bases from V and 5 bases from J, with 20 bases in between. The CDR3 nucleotides read TGTGCCAGCAGTTCCCCTCGAGGGCTAGCGAGGGAGACCCAGTACTTC. Translation: CASSSPRGLARETQYF.

V and J are TRBV7-2 and TRBJ1-5; D is uncertain. The germline V and J ends were trimmed by 1 base and 0 bases, with 7 bases remaining between them. The germline CDR1 and CDR2 sequences are SGHTA and FQGNSA. The CDR3 loop spans 15 amino acids. In DNA, the CDR3 is TGTGCCAGCAGCTTAGGAGGGTATAGCAATCAGCCCCAGCATTTT. It is translated as CASSLGGYSNQPQHF.

The gene calls are TRBV5-6 and TRBJ2-7; possibly TRBD2 for D (6 bases). Germline V CDR1 and CDR2: SGHDT, YYEEEE. The CDR3 contains 17 residues. Trimming cost V 1 base and J 5 bases, with 22 bases left between them. CDR3 nucleotides: TGTGCCAGCAGCTTGCTATCCCGCGGCCAGCGGGCGAACGAGCAGTACTTC. Translated: CASSLLSRGQRANEQYF.

As for this clone: The same CDR3 arises from other DNA sequences in this sample as well. The chain recombines TRBV5-1 with TRBJ1-3; weak D call: TRBD1 (5 bases). Germline values: CDR1 SGHRS, CDR2 YFSETQ. This CDR3 has 17 residues. V was clipped by 0 bases and J by 0 bases, with 13 bases between them. CDR3 sequence reads: CASSLAATASSGNTIYF. DNA for the CDR3: TGCGCCAGCAGCTTGGCCGCGACAGCCAGCTCTGGAAACACCATATATTTT. The whole variable domain, remainder taken from reference TRBV5-1 and TRBJ1-3, is KAGVTQTPRYLIKTRGQQVTLSCSPISGHRSVSWYQQTPGQGLQFLFEYFSETQRNKGNFPGRFSGRQFSNSRSEMNVSTLELGDSALYLCASSLAATASSGNTIYFGEGSWLTVV.